This record looks at one T cell receptor (beta chain) sequence and its context. Its specificity is not known. This sample is part of a study of T cells after yellow fever vaccination. Notes on the study in general: The CD4 compartment and the CD8 compartment contained a small share of clonotypes in common.

Making TCR cDNA involved 5'RACE template switching, which added UMIs and a universal primer site. TCRdb redid the calling of the 5' RACE reads with MiXCR, one entry per CDR3 protein. The sample comprises under 600,000 distinct CDR3 sequences, 21% of which are singletons, and 15% to 20% rests with the top ten. The sequence was obtained from a man aged 18 to 30 who received the YFV17D yellow fever vaccine. The source was PBMCs, collected less than 25 days after the first yellow fever vaccination.

The CDR3 DNA sequence: TGTGCCAGCAGCCAAAACTATGTCGGCGGCTACACCTTC. Its protein is CASSQNYVGGYTF. The rearrangement uses TRBV3-1 and TRBJ1-2, with D uncertain. The V end was cut by 2 bases, the J end by 8 bases, with 12 bases between. Germline V gene lookup returns CDR1 LGHDT and CDR2 YNNKEL (reference sequence). This CDR3 comprises 13 residues.